A single T cell receptor beta chain is shown here with its context. These data come from a study of OX40 agonist ivuxolimab in advanced cancers. Assay used: immunoSEQ multiplex PCR; TCRdb lists only in-frame clones, some missing. The sample carries tens of thousands of clones, around 86% recorded once. The germline gives CDR1 SGHAT, CDR2 FQNNGV. The V end was cut by 0 bases, the J end by 6 bases, with 5 bases between. The CDR3 covers 13 residues. V usage is TRBV11-2 and J usage is TRBJ2-2, with unresolved D. The specimen comprised CD4+ or CD8+ T cells sorted from blood, sampled in a trial of the OX40 agonist ivuxolimab. The receptor was isolated from an adult with an advanced solid tumor such as melanoma, head and neck, liver or kidney cancer. The CDR3 loop reads CASSLDHAGELFF. In DNA, the CDR3 is TGTGCCAGCAGCTTAGATCATGCCGGGGAGCTGTTTTTT.